The 24 T cell receptor beta chains in this list originate from one sample, sequenced in a study of T cells expressing NK-cell markers. For each CDR3 protein, TCRdb gives one entry from its re-call of the 5' RACE reads, without DNA. The sample table includes 400,000 to 450,000 distinct CDR3 sequences. What was sequenced was blood T cells: a sorted CD56 or NKG2C T cell subset, CD4+ or CD8+ T cells, or bulk PBMC T cells (not recorded which). These receptors were obtained from a woman between 18 and 70 years old in good health.

V usage is TRBV7-2 and J usage is TRBJ2-1. The CDR3 runs to 15 residues. Germline CDR1 SGHTA, CDR2 FQGNSA. The CDR3 reads CASSLARSSYNEQFF.

V and J are TRBV27 and TRBJ1-2; TCRdb outputs TRBD1, but without DNA this stays unchecked. Germline assignment: CDR1 MNHEY and CDR2 SMNVEV (reference sequence). This CDR3 is 15 amino acids long. The CDR3 loop is CASSGRRTGNYGYTF.

This chain links TRBV11-2 with TRBJ2-5; the TCRdb call, TRBD2, lacks DNA for checking. CDR3 size: 15 residues. Germline-derived CDR1 and CDR2 are SGHAT and FQNNGV. The CDR3 spells CASSPPSGRFETQYF.

The chain couples TRBV19 to TRBJ2-7; the TCRdb call, TRBD2, lacks DNA for checking. CDR1 LNHDA and CDR2 SQIVND come from the germline V gene (reference sequence). The CDR3 extends over 14 amino acids. CDR3 sequence reads: CASAIAGGSYEQYF.

V is TRBV19 and J is TRBJ2-7. The CDR3 has 14 amino acids. Germline V lookup: CDR1 LNHDA, CDR2 SQIVND (reference sequence). This CDR3 reads CASSIDTSGYEQYF.

This sequence joins TRBV7-2 and TRBJ2-7; TCRdb gives TRBD2 as the D gene, but with no DNA this cannot be confirmed. The CDR3 consists of 16 residues. Per the germline V gene, CDR1 is SGHTA and CDR2 is FQGNSA. The CDR3 sequence is CASSLAGAGPTYEQYF.

The chain employs TRBV11-2 and TRBJ2-4. The CDR3 consists of 14 residues. Germline CDR1 and CDR2: SGHAT and FQNNGV. The CDR3 is CASARTATKNIQYF.

The rearrangement uses TRBV28 and TRBJ1-2. This CDR3 has 15 residues. Germline-derived CDR1 and CDR2 are MDHEN and SYDVKM. The CDR3 protein is CASSSTLPKNYGYTF.

The chain uses TRBV5-6 and TRBJ1-5; the D gene TCRdb calls, TRBD1, cannot be checked with no DNA. The CDR3 is 16 amino acids. Germline lookup yields CDR1 SGHDT and CDR2 YYEEEE. CDR3 region: CASSLMGGSVNQPQHF.

The chain links TRBV29-1 to TRBJ2-2; absent DNA, TCRdb's TRBD2 call cannot be checked. CDR3 size: 18 residues. From germline, CDR1 is SQVTM and CDR2 ANQGSEA. CDR3 residues: CSAQGLAGGPSMTGELFF.

The J gene is TRBJ1-5, the V gene TRBV12-3 or TRBV12-4; the TCRdb call, TRBD1, lacks DNA for checking. The length of the CDR3 is 15 residues. CDR3 sequence: CASSPDRASRDSQHF.

The rearrangement joins TRBV20-1 to TRBJ2-3; the D call of TRBD1 rests on TCRdb alone, since no DNA is present to check it. CDR1 and CDR2 (germline): DFQATT, SNEGSKA (reference sequence). The CDR3 sequence is 15 residues long. The CDR3 region is CSAHPVGPVTDTQYF.

This chain joins TRBV5-1 and TRBJ2-5; absent DNA, TCRdb's TRBD1 call cannot be checked. This CDR3 is built from 16 residues. From germline, CDR1 is SGHRS and CDR2 YFSETQ. The CDR3 sequence: CASSLDSGGVMETQYF.

J is TRBJ2-1 and V is TRBV6-2 or TRBV6-3; there is no DNA to check the TCRdb D call of TRBD1. CDR1 and CDR2 (germline): MNHEY, SVGEGT. The CDR3 totals 12 residues. CDR3 sequence: CASRDTYNEQFF.

V is TRBV5-1 and J is TRBJ2-2; lacking DNA, the TRBD1 call made by TCRdb goes unchecked. The CDR3 loop spans 16 amino acids. Germline-derived CDR1 and CDR2 are SGHRS and YFSETQ. CDR3 sequence: CASSAPGSRGAGELFF.

V gene TRBV11-2 combines with J gene TRBJ2-3; the TCRdb call, TRBD2, lacks DNA for checking. The CDR3 totals 15 residues. The germline gives CDR1 SGHAT, CDR2 FQNNGV. The CDR3 sequence: CASSLVAGVVDTQYF. Supplemented by reference TRBV11-2 and TRBJ2-3, the full variable domain reads EAGVAQSPRYKIIEKRQSVAFWCNPISGHATLYWYQQILGQGPKLLIQFQNNGVVDDSQLPKDRFSAERLKGVDSTLKIQPAKLEDSAVYLCASSLVAGVVDTQYFGPGTRLTVL.

The V and J genes are TRBV29-1 and TRBJ2-3; TCRdb names TRBD1, which stays unverified in the absence of DNA. The CDR3 consists of 13 residues. Germline lookup yields CDR1 SQVTM and CDR2 ANQGSEA. CDR3 amino acids: CSVAGGATDTQYF.

The chain employs TRBV25-1 and TRBJ2-7; TCRdb designates TRBD1, a call that cannot be tested without DNA. Germline V lookup: CDR1 MGHDK, CDR2 SYGVNS. The CDR3 totals 15 residues. The CDR3 reads CASSGFRGHSGEQYF.

The V and J genes are TRBV11-1 and TRBJ2-5; TCRdb gives TRBD1 as the D gene, but with no DNA this cannot be confirmed. The CDR3 has 15 residues. Germline lookup yields CDR1 SGHAT and CDR2 FQDESV (reference sequence). CDR3 loop: CASSLERGWQETQYF.

This chain joins TRBV12-3 or TRBV12-4 and TRBJ1-2; the D call of TRBD1 rests on TCRdb alone, since no DNA is present to check it. The CDR3 totals 15 residues. This CDR3 reads CASSSKPTGNYGYTF.

The chain joins TRBV5-5 to TRBJ1-5; TCRdb reports TRBD1, a call that lacks DNA to check it against. Germline values: CDR1 SGHKS, CDR2 YYEKEE (reference sequence). The CDR3 has 18 amino acids. This CDR3 is CASSWETTGTSGNQPQHF. Looking up the rest from reference TRBV5-5 and TRBJ1-5 gives the full variable domain: DAGVTQSPTHLIKTRGQQVTLRCSPISGHKSVSWYQQVLGQGPQFIFQYYEKEERGRGNFPDRFSARQFPNYSSELNVNALLLGDSALYLCASSWETTGTSGNQPQHFGDGTRLSIL.

This sequence joins TRBV27 and TRBJ2-7; TCRdb returns TRBD1, unconfirmable since there is no DNA. This CDR3 has 14 residues. CDR1 is MNHEY, CDR2 SMNVEV, per germline (reference sequence). CDR3 residues: CASSLGRVGYEQYF.

J is TRBJ2-1 and V is TRBV4-3; TCRdb's D gene call, TRBD1, goes unchecked for lack of DNA. The CDR3 extends over 18 amino acids. Germline assignment: CDR1 LGHNA and CDR2 YSLEER. CDR3 loop: CASSQDSPRALNFGEQFF.

V gene TRBV18 combines with J gene TRBJ1-2; TCRdb names TRBD1, which stays unverified in the absence of DNA. CDR3 length: 17 residues. CDR1 KGHSH and CDR2 LQKENI come from the germline V gene. The CDR3 reads CASSLFERGQTDYGYTF.